Shown below are 10 T cell receptor beta chains from a single sample sequenced in a study of response to subunit inactivated influenza vaccine. Each CDR3 protein gets one entry after TCRdb re-called the RT-PCR reads with MiXCR. Of 500,000 to 550,000 distinct CDR3 sequences in the sample, 7.6% are singletons; the top ten hold 10% to 15%. This specimen was PBMCs from blood, taken about 24 months after vaccination. The receptors come from a man between 50 and 69 years old who received an inactivated influenza vaccine.

This clonotype was seen a few times. J is TRBJ2-5 and V is TRBV10-3, with 12 positions matching TRBD2. The V gene end was trimmed by 0 bases and the J gene end by 3 bases; junction bases not matched to a gene: 5. The CDR3 is 17 amino acids. Germline lookup yields CDR1 ENHRY and CDR2 SYGVKD. CDR3 loop: CAISESLAGGPKETQYF. For the CDR3, the DNA is TGTGCCATCAGTGAGTCCCTAGCGGGAGGGCCGAAAGAGACCCAGTACTTC.

This clonotype was picked up a small number of times. The chain recombines TRBV7-3 with TRBJ2-1, with 8 nucleotides matching TRBD2. Germline CDR1 reads SGHTA; CDR2 reads FQGTGA. CDR3 size: 17 residues. Trimming cost V 4 bases and J 7 bases; bases outside gene matches: 15. The CDR3 region is CASSYLSGIGGLNEQFF. The CDR3 region has the DNA TGTGCCAGCAGCTACCTTAGCGGGATTGGGGGGTTGAATGAGCAGTTCTTC.

This clonotype was detected only a few times. The CDR3 nucleotides read TGTGCCTGGAGTAGTTGGGGGCTAGAGACCCAGTACTTC. Protein product: CAWSSWGLETQYF. The chain links TRBV30 to TRBJ2-5; D is perhaps TRBD1 (6 bases). CDR3 length: 13 residues. Trimming left V 2 bases short and J 4 bases short, with 11 bases between. Per the germline V gene, CDR1 is GTSNPN and CDR2 is SVGIG (reference sequence).

This clonotype was recorded a few times. The J gene is TRBJ1-2, the V gene TRBV28, with 9 positions matching TRBD1. Unmatched junction bases numbered 7, after V lost 8 bases and J lost 6 bases. Germline values: CDR1 MDHEN, CDR2 SYDVKM. The CDR3 sequence is 13 residues long. CDR3 residues: CASGRQGDDGYTF. DNA for the CDR3: TGTGCCAGCGGACGACAGGGGGATGATGGCTACACCTTC.

The chain couples TRBV2 to TRBJ2-7, with 8 bases lining up with TRBD2. J gave up 2 bases and V 10 bases, and 4 bases lay outside the gene matches. Germline-derived CDR1 and CDR2 are SNHLY and FYNNEI. This CDR3 spans 12 amino acids. The CDR3 spells CATTSGTYEQYF. Here the CDR3 DNA reads TGTGCCACAACTAGCGGAACCTACGAGCAGTACTTC.

This clonotype occurred many times. The chain joins TRBV10-3 to TRBJ2-5, with D perhaps matching TRBD2 (6 bases). V was shortened by 0 bases and J by 4 bases, with 9 bases between the two germline ends. Germline V gene lookup returns CDR1 ENHRY and CDR2 SYGVKD. This CDR3 contains 14 residues. The CDR3 coding sequence is TGTGCCATCAGTGAGTCAATCGGGGGAGAGACCCAGTACTTC. Translation gives CAISESIGGETQYF.

This clonotype has a handful of counts. The genes are TRBV7-8 and TRBJ2-7, with a weak D call TRBD1 (8 bases). This CDR3 is 16 amino acids long. The germline CDR1 and CDR2 sequences are SGHVS and FQNEAQ. V lost 2 bases and J lost 2, with 16 bases in between. Here the CDR3 DNA reads TGTGCCAGCAGCTTACGCAGCGGGACAGGAGCCTACGAGCAGTACTTC. This gives the protein CASSLRSGTGAYEQYF.

In this sample, this clonotype turned up a few times. The CDR3 protein is CATSRVVGNEQFF. As DNA, the CDR3 is TGTGCCACCAGCAGAGTGGTCGGCAATGAGCAGTTCTTC. This chain uses TRBV15 with TRBJ2-1; no firm D call. The germline V gene has CDR1 LNHNV and CDR2 YYDKDF (reference sequence). With 1 base removed from V and 6 bases from J, the gap between germline ends came to 7 bases. This CDR3 comprises 13 residues.

The chain couples TRBV20-1 to TRBJ2-5; D is unresolved. Germline CDR1 and CDR2: DFQATT and SNEGSKA (reference sequence). CDR3 length: 15 residues. V lost 0 bases to trimming and J lost 2 bases, with 13 bases between them. The CDR3 region has the DNA TGCAGTGCTAGAGATAATATGGCGGTTCAAGAGACCCAGTACTTC. Translating it yields CSARDNMAVQETQYF.

This clonotype was recorded many times. V gene TRBV2 combines with J gene TRBJ1-1, with 7 bases that match TRBD1. CDR3 length: 12 residues. From germline, CDR1 is SNHLY and CDR2 FYNNEI. With V trimmed by 9 bases and J by 4 bases, 5 bases remained unmatched. In nucleotides, the CDR3 is TGTGCCAGGGGGGACAGAGTCACTGAAGCTTTCTTT. Its translation: CARGDRVTEAFF.